This T cell receptor beta chain derives from a study of technical replicates of blood from a handful of donors. Sequenced by immunoSEQ multiplex PCR; TCRdb stores in-frame clones only, minus some. The table has tens of thousands of clones, 85% to 95% seen once; the top ten hold approximately 0.3%. The junction had 5 bases not matched to a gene; V was cut back by 4 bases and J by 2 bases. CDR1 SQVTM and CDR2 ANQGSEA come from the germline V gene. The CDR3 has 14 amino acids. The chain joins TRBV29-1 to TRBJ2-3; TRBD2 agrees at 8 bases. The sample taken for sequencing was T cells isolated from PBMCs. This TCR came from a human donor in good health. CDR3: CSVVVSGTTDTQYF. Here the CDR3 DNA reads TGCAGCGTTGTAGTTAGCGGGACCACAGATACGCAGTATTTT.